The clone carrying this T cell receptor (beta chain) showed up many times. Amplification targeted TCR beta CDR3 regions from RNA transcripts. The HTBI primer set drove a first-round RT-PCR of the TCR CDR3. TCRdb re-called the multiplex PCR reads with MiXCR, one entry per CDR3 protein. The repertoire holds hundreds of thousands of distinct CDR3 sequences, with roughly 14% as singletons. The data were obtained in a study of T cells in Graves' hyperthyroidism and ophthalmopathy. The CDR3 length is 14 residues. Trimming took 6 bases from V and 2 from J; bases not matched to a gene: 4. Germline values: CDR1 MNHEY, CDR2 SMNVEV (reference sequence).

The TCR sequence derives from a woman aged 40 to 55 with Graves' ophthalmopathy. Material: blood. This chain connects TRBV27 to TRBJ2-4; 7 positions match TRBD1. CDR3 loop: CASREQGPKNIQYF. The CDR3 region has the DNA TGTGCCAGCAGGGAACAGGGGCCCAAAAACATTCAGTACTTC.